A single sample gave rise to the 6 T cell receptor beta chains below, sequenced in a study of T cell clonality in common variable immunodeficiency. General study points: Fewer deletions and N-nucleotide insertions were reportedly seen in common variable immunodeficiency TCR beta sequences.

The assay was immunoSEQ multiplex PCR, and TCRdb's table has in-frame clones only and misses some. The data show about 19,000 clones, with none appearing a single time. The antigens these receptors bind are not known. The sequencing input was peripheral blood mononuclear cells. The receptors were sampled from a human donor with common variable immunodeficiency.

This clone was recorded a few times. The read falls 3 residues short of the CDR3 end, and the missing part is taken from the germline J gene. This sequence joins TRBV18 and TRBJ2-5; TRBD2 matches 7 bases. The CDR3 is 15 residues long. Unmatched junction bases numbered 9, after V lost 4 bases and J lost 4 bases. Germline CDR1 is KGHSH and CDR2 is LQKENI. The CDR3 here is CASSLETSLVETQYF. CDR3 bases read: TGTGCCAGCTCACTCGAGACTAGCCTAGTAGAGACC.

As concerns this clone: The CDR3 goes on 3 residues after the read ends, and that part is filled in from the germline J gene. The chain combines TRBV19 with TRBJ1-5, with TRBD1 identical over 8 bases. The CDR3 spans 19 residues. CDR1 and CDR2 (germline): LNHDA, SQIVND (reference sequence). V shed 6 bases and J 0 bases; nucleotides not matched to a gene: 16. CDR3 sequence reads: CASRTIGTGILYSNQPQHF. The sequenced part of the CDR3 DNA is TGTGCCAGTAGGACAATCGGGACAGGCATACTCTATAGCAATCAGCCC.

This clone was seen ten or more times. The read stops 3 residues short of the end of the CDR3; the missing end is completed from the germline J gene. V gene TRBV30 combines with J gene TRBJ2-7, with D possibly TRBD2 on 5 matching bases. From germline, CDR1 is GTSNPN and CDR2 SVGIG (reference sequence). The CDR3 runs to 11 residues. V was shortened by 5 bases and J by 3 bases, with 8 bases between the two germline ends. The CDR3 bases that were read are TGTGCCTGGGCGGAGGTCTACGAG. It is translated as CAWAEVYE. The entire CDR3 protein reads CAWAEVYEQYF. Using reference TRBV30 and TRBJ2-7 for the parts outside the CDR3, the full variable domain is SQTIHQWPATLVQPVGSPLSLECTVEGTSNPNLYWYRQAAGRGLQLLFYSVGIGQISSEVPQNLSASRPQDRQFILSSKKLLLSDSGFYLCAWAEVYEQYFGPGTRLTVT.

This clone was detected only a few times. The read finishes 3 residues shy of the CDR3 end, and the germline J gene is used to complete it. J is TRBJ2-1 and V is TRBV5-6, with no clear D. The CDR3 is 14 residues long. V was cut by 0 bases and J by 4 bases, with 8 bases left in between. Germline V gives CDR1 SGHDT, CDR2 YYEEEE. The CDR3 spells CASSLAWQYNEQFF. The part of the CDR3 DNA that was read is TGTGCCAGCAGCTTGGCTTGGCAGTACAATGAG.

With regard to this clone: The read terminates 3 residues before the CDR3 end, so the remaining end is supplied by the germline J gene. The V call is TRBV2, the J call TRBJ2-7, with a possible D match to TRBD1 (6 bases). V lost 6 bases, J lost 1 base, and 10 bases lay in between. This CDR3 region has 13 residues. Germline V gene lookup returns CDR1 SNHLY and CDR2 FYNNEI. The part of the CDR3 DNA that was read is TGTGCCAGCAGAGAACAGGGTTCCTACGAG. This sequence encodes CASREQGSYE. The CDR3, in full, reads CASREQGSYEQYF.

This clone was counted at least ten times. The CDR3 end is not reached by the read, which stops 3 residues before it; the germline J gene fills it in. This chain links TRBV19 with TRBJ1-2; perhaps TRBD1 as D (6 bases). Germline lookup yields CDR1 LNHDA and CDR2 SQIVND (reference sequence). The CDR3 length is 17 residues. V was shortened by 0 bases and J by 0 bases, with 14 bases between the two germline ends. CDR3 DNA (partial): TGTGCCAGTAGTATAGATTTTTCGACAGGATCTAACTATGGC. Its translation: CASSIDFSTGSNYG. The complete CDR3 protein is CASSIDFSTGSNYGYTF.